These 17 T cell receptor beta chains originate from one sample sequenced in a study of T cell responses to AZD1222 COVID-19 vaccine. Using immunoSEQ multiplex PCR, the repertoire was profiled, and TCRdb retains in-frame clones only, with some absent. The data hold some 97,000 clones, with 85% to 90% observed a single time. This specimen consisted of peripheral blood, obtained on day 0 of AZD1222 vaccination. The receptors were sampled from an adult in good health.

This chain uses TRBV30 with TRBJ2-5; D is unclear. This CDR3 is 14 amino acids long. Deletions cut 4 bases from V and 3 bases from J, with 15 bases between. The V gene's germline CDR1 is GTSNPN and CDR2 SVGIG (reference sequence). The CDR3 nucleotides read TGTGCCTGGACAACACCACCAAAGGAAGAGACCCAGTACTTC. It is translated as CAWTTPPKEETQYF.

The chain employs TRBV27 and TRBJ2-7, with 9 positions matching TRBD1. J was trimmed by 2 bases and V by 5 bases; bases with no gene match: 1. Germline assignment: CDR1 MNHEY and CDR2 SMNVEV (reference sequence). The length of the CDR3 is 13 residues. The CDR3 region is CASSGTGTYEQYF. DNA for the CDR3: TGTGCCAGCAGTGGGACAGGGACCTACGAGCAGTACTTC.

The chain couples TRBV7-9 to TRBJ2-4; 11 nucleotides agree with TRBD1. The CDR3 runs 18 residues. Germline V gene sequence: CDR1 SEHNR, CDR2 FQNEAQ (reference sequence). J was trimmed by 4 bases and V by 5 bases; bases with no gene match: 13. The CDR3, as DNA: TGTGCCAGCAGCGAGGGACAGGGGGAGATAAGAGGGAAAAACATTCAGTACTTC. Its protein is CASSEGQGEIRGKNIQYF.

The J gene is TRBJ2-2, the V gene TRBV27, with 8 bases lining up with TRBD1. Per the germline V gene, CDR1 is MNHEY and CDR2 is SMNVEV (reference sequence). Trimming took 10 bases from V and 4 from J; bases not matched to a gene: 8. There are 14 residues in the CDR3. The CDR3 DNA reads as TGTGCCACCCGGACAGGGTGGGCCACCGGGGAGCTGTTTTTT. It translates to CATRTGWATGELFF.

CDR3 protein: CASSPADISSYNEQFF. For the CDR3, the DNA is TGTGCCAGCTCACCAGCTGACATATCCTCCTACAATGAGCAGTTCTTC. The chain combines TRBV18 with TRBJ2-1; D is unclear. Germline lookup yields CDR1 KGHSH and CDR2 LQKENI. V lost 2 bases to trimming and J lost 0 bases, with 11 bases between them. The CDR3 loop spans 16 amino acids.

The chain links TRBV7-9 to TRBJ1-4; D possibly corresponds to TRBD1 (5 bases). The V gene's germline CDR1 is SEHNR and CDR2 FQNEAQ (reference sequence). The CDR3 has 14 amino acids. The V end was cut by 7 bases, the J end by 2 bases, with 11 bases between. CDR3 sequence: CASTWGGTNEKLFF. Here the CDR3 DNA reads TGTGCCAGCACCTGGGGGGGGACTAATGAAAAACTGTTTTTT.

The gene calls are TRBV5-1 and TRBJ2-7, with D hard to call. The CDR3 has 16 residues. The V gene lost 0 bases and the J gene lost 2 bases, with 15 bases spanning the gap. Looked up from germline, CDR1 is SGHRS and CDR2 is YFSETQ. The CDR3 region is CASSLGAGPSTYEQYF. CDR3 bases: TGCGCCAGCAGCTTGGGGGCAGGTCCCTCGACCTACGAGCAGTACTTC.

This clone has a handful of counts. The chain carries TRBV9 and TRBJ2-5; TRBD1 matches at 7 bases. The CDR3 has 14 residues. J gave up 4 bases and V 2 bases, and 5 bases lay outside the gene matches. CDR1 and CDR2 (germline): SGDLS, YYNGEE. The CDR3 coding sequence is TGTGCCAGCAGCGTTAGACAGGGCCGAGAGACCCAGTACTTC. This gives the protein CASSVRQGRETQYF.

Only one count was recorded for this clone. The rearrangement joins TRBV28 to TRBJ1-2; D not certain. Trimming cost V 2 bases and J 1 base, with 11 bases left between them. The CDR3 runs to 15 residues. Germline CDR1 is MDHEN and CDR2 is SYDVKM. The CDR3 DNA reads as TGTGCCAGCAGTTTAGGGTCCCAAATTAACTATGGCTACACCTTC. Protein: CASSLGSQINYGYTF.

The chain joins TRBV27 to TRBJ2-3; 14 nucleotides line up with TRBD2. The CDR3 extends over 15 amino acids. V lost 8 bases and J lost 2; bases outside the gene matches: 3. CDR1 MNHEY and CDR2 SMNVEV come from the germline V gene (reference sequence). CDR3 sequence: CASGLAGGSTDTQYF. The CDR3 DNA reads TGTGCCAGCGGACTAGCGGGGGGCTCCACAGATACGCAGTATTTT.

CDR3 sequence: CASSPGQNTGELFF. In DNA form, the CDR3 reads TGTGCCAGCTCACCAGGGCAGAACACCGGGGAGCTGTTTTTT. The rearrangement links TRBV18 to TRBJ2-2; D ambiguous. V was pared by 2 bases and J by 1 base, with 5 bases between. CDR3 length: 14 residues. Germline V gene sequence: CDR1 KGHSH, CDR2 LQKENI.

This chain links TRBV3-1 (or the pseudogene TRBV3-2) with TRBJ2-7; D is ambiguous. Germline V gives CDR1 LGHDT, CDR2 YNNKEL (reference sequence). Trimming stripped 0 bases from V and 2 bases from J, with 2 bases between. This CDR3 has 12 residues. CDR3 in amino acids: CASSQDTYEQYF. CDR3 bases: TGTGCCAGCAGCCAAGACACCTACGAGCAGTACTTC.

The J gene is TRBJ1-5, the V gene TRBV27; D unclear. The germline gives CDR1 MNHEY, CDR2 SMNVEV (reference sequence). The germline V and J ends were trimmed by 5 bases and 0 bases, with 11 bases remaining between them. This CDR3 has 15 residues. CDR3 nucleotide sequence: TGTGCCAGCAGTCTCTCGGCAGATAGCAATCAGCCCCAGCATTTT. Amino acid sequence: CASSLSADSNQPQHF.

This clone qualifies as medium-sized. V gene TRBV11-3 combines with J gene TRBJ1-1, with D unclear. The V and J ends lost 1 base and 2 bases respectively, with 11 bases between them. Germline V CDR1 and CDR2: SGHNT, YENEEA. The CDR3 is 15 residues long. The CDR3 sequence is CASSLGGIGNTEAFF. The DNA for the CDR3 is TGTGCCAGCAGCTTAGGGGGAATTGGAAACACTGAAGCTTTCTTT.

The rearrangement uses TRBV3-1 (or the pseudogene TRBV3-2) and TRBJ2-3; maybe TRBD2 (7 bases). Germline CDR1 reads LGHDT; CDR2 reads YNNKEL (reference sequence). This CDR3 is built from 15 residues. V lost 6 bases and J 4 bases, leaving 17 bases between the germline ends. CDR3 DNA: TGTGCCAGCAGTCGTGCCGGGGGGCATGCAGATACGCAGTATTTT. Residues: CASSRAGGHADTQYF.

This clone occurred a few times. The chain uses TRBV7-5 and TRBJ1-3; TRBD1 was called by the table and not checked on the DNA. TRBV7-5 corresponds to a pseudogene. This CDR3 region has 16 residues. In nucleotides, the CDR3 is TGTGCCAGAAGCTCGGGACAGTTGAGCTCTGGAAACACCATATATTTT. It translates to CARSSGQLSSGNTIYF.

The V call is TRBV19, the J call TRBJ1-5, with D tentatively TRBD1 (5 bases). V was pared by 6 bases and J by 0 bases, with 21 bases between. The CDR3 is made up of 18 amino acids. Germline assignment: CDR1 LNHDA and CDR2 SQIVND (reference sequence). Written as DNA, the CDR3 is TGTGCCAGTAGAACCTTGGGGGAAGGACTTTATAGCAATCAGCCCCAGCATTTT. Amino acid sequence: CASRTLGEGLYSNQPQHF.